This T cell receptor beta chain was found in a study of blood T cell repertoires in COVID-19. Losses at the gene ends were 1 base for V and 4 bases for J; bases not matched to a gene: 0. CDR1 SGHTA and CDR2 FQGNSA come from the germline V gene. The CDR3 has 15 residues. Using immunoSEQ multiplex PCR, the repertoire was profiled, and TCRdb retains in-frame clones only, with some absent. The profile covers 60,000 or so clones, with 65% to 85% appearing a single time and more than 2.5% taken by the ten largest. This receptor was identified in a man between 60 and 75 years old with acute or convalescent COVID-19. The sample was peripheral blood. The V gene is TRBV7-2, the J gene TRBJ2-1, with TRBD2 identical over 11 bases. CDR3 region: CASSLGLAGYNEQFF. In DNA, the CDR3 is TGTGCCAGCAGCTTAGGACTAGCGGGGTACAATGAGCAGTTCTTC.